This TCR beta chain emerged from a study of control samples from healthy donors and cancer patients (dated by TCRdb to 2020 to 2022). Turning to this clone: The antigen it binds to is not known. No quality values exist for individual bases; no much larger clone is one base distant.

The library was built by means of the immunoSEQ multiplex PCR assay. Drawn from immuneACCESS, this table holds only the in-frame rearrangements with V and J called that TCRdb kept. Clones are partly lost; checked studies trace under half to an unresolved V gene and leave the rest unexplained. The sample data list around 150,000 clones, and around 90% of these were observed just once. Jointly, the top ten make up around 12% of the sample. Relative to germline, V is missing 3 bases and J is missing 1 base, with 14 bases of the junction outside any gene match. The germline V gene yields MNHNS for CDR1 and SASEGT for CDR2. The CDR3 measures 19 amino acids from cysteine to phenylalanine. Left in the record is the CDR3 DNA by itself, 57 bases read in frame from the first base.

Sequenced sample: blood. The rearrangement joined TRBV6-1 to TRBJ2-1; the junction holds 8 bases that match TRBD1. The sequence came from a man aged 25 to 40 in good health. The nucleotide sequence reads as follows: TGTGCCAGCAGTGAGGACAGGGTAGGATTTTTTGTATCCTACAATGAGCAGTTCTTC. Translated, it gives CASSEDRVGFFVSYNEQFF.